One and the same sample provided the 26 T cell receptor beta chains below, sequenced in a study of Ad26.COV2.S vaccination and SARS-CoV-2 variants. Treatment reported: some 20 received Ad26.COV2.S at low or high dose, single or two shots; about five received placebo; per-sample allocation not given. Collection of samples fell on day 63 after the first vaccine or placebo injection. The method was immunoSEQ multiplex PCR; TCRdb's version includes in-frame clones alone and lacks a portion of them. Here the sample spans about 420,000 clones, approximately 88% being singletons. The specimen comprised peripheral blood, sampled in a trial of Ad26.COV2.S vaccine versus placebo. These receptor sequences come from a person between 18 and 65 years old who received the Ad26.COV2.S COVID-19 vaccine or a placebo.

The chain uses TRBV7-9 and TRBJ2-7; D ambiguous. The ends were cut back, 0 bases at V and 6 bases at J, with 9 bases in the middle. CDR1 SEHNR and CDR2 FQNEAQ come from the germline V gene (reference sequence). This CDR3 spans 13 amino acids. The CDR3 DNA reads TGTGCCAGCAGCTTAGCAGGGTCGGGCGAGCAGTACTTC. It specifies CASSLAGSGEQYF.

The CDR3 region has the DNA TGTGCCTGGAGTGTATACCTTCAGCGCGAGCAGTACTTC. Protein product: CAWSVYLQREQYF. The chain carries TRBV30 and TRBJ2-7; no definite D call. Germline CDR1 GTSNPN, CDR2 SVGIG (reference sequence). The V end was cut by 0 bases, the J end by 6 bases, with 12 bases between. The CDR3 totals 13 residues. Based on the CDR3 plus reference TRBV30 and TRBJ2-7, the full variable domain is SQTIHQWPATLVQPVGSPLSLECTVEGTSNPNLYWYRQAAGRGLQLLFYSVGIGQISSEVPQNLSASRPQDRQFILSSKKLLLSDSGFYLCAWSVYLQREQYFGPGTRLTVT.

This clone occurred once. V is TRBV18 and J is TRBJ1-5, with D possibly matching TRBD1 (5 bases). Per germline, CDR1 KGHSH and CDR2 LQKENI. Trimming removed 5 bases at V and 0 bases at J, with 17 bases between. CDR3 length: 17 amino acids. This CDR3 reads CASSEVRAHDSNQPQHF. The CDR3 DNA is TGTGCCAGCTCAGAGGTCAGGGCACACGATAGCAATCAGCCCCAGCATTTT. The complete variable domain, with remaining parts taken from reference TRBV18 and TRBJ1-5, reads NAGVMQNPRHLVRRRGQEARLRCSPMKGHSHVYWYRQLPEEGLKFMVYLQKENIIDESGMPKERFSAEFPKEGPSILRIQQVVRGDSAAYFCASSEVRAHDSNQPQHFGDGTRLSIL.

Concerning this clone itself: Other DNA variants within this sample encode the same CDR3. This chain joins TRBV19 and TRBJ2-1, with 7 bases aligning to TRBD2. Per the germline V gene, CDR1 is LNHDA and CDR2 is SQIVND (reference sequence). The CDR3 has 13 amino acids. V was clipped by 4 bases and J by 9 bases; unmatched bases: 6. CDR3 nucleotide sequence: TGTGCCAGTAGTAACCCAGCGGGGAGTGAGCAGTTCTTC. It specifies CASSNPAGSEQFF. Full variable domain (rest looked up from reference TRBV19 and TRBJ2-1): DGGITQSPKYLFRKEGQNVTLSCEQNLNHDAMYWYRQDPGQGLRLIYYSQIVNDFQKGDIAEGYSVSREKKESFPLTVTSAQKNPTAFYLCASSNPAGSEQFFGPGTRLTVL.

The V and J genes are TRBV3-1 (or the pseudogene TRBV3-2) and TRBJ1-5; D unresolved. The CDR3 loop spans 19 amino acids. V lost 1 base to trimming and J lost 2 bases, with 21 bases between them. From germline, CDR1 is LGHDT and CDR2 YNNKEL (reference sequence). The CDR3 loop reads CASSQGLGTGSRGNQPQHF. DNA for the CDR3: TGTGCCAGCAGCCAAGGCTTGGGTACGGGTTCCCGGGGCAATCAGCCCCAGCATTTT.

This chain uses TRBV28 with TRBJ2-1; perhaps D is TRBD1 or TRBD2 (6 bases each). The CDR3 is 18 residues long. Trimming stripped 2 bases from V and 6 bases from J, with 23 bases between. The germline V gene has CDR1 MDHEN and CDR2 SYDVKM. The CDR3 loop reads CASSLPPLGGPSANEQFF. DNA of the CDR3: TGTGCCAGCAGTTTACCCCCACTAGGGGGGCCATCTGCCAATGAGCAGTTCTTC.

The rearrangement uses TRBV21-1 and TRBJ2-1; the table's D call TRBD1 went unverified against the DNA. TRBV21-1 corresponds to a pseudogene. This CDR3 region has 14 residues. The CDR3 region has the DNA TGTGCCAGCAGCAAAGGGCAGGGGTTCAATGAGCAGTTCTTC. Translated: CASSKGQGFNEQFF.

V gene TRBV5-5 combines with J gene TRBJ2-1, with D perhaps assigned TRBD1 or TRBD2 (5 bases each). Germline CDR1 reads SGHKS; CDR2 reads YYEKEE (reference sequence). Trimming left V 4 bases short and J 0 bases short, with 23 bases between. The CDR3 length is 19 residues. CDR3 nucleotides: TGTGCCAGCAGCCCGGCCGCAGGGAGCGTCCTGTCCTCCTACAATGAGCAGTTCTTC. It yields the protein CASSPAAGSVLSSYNEQFF.

The chain joins TRBV6-5 to TRBJ2-7; D gene ambiguous. CDR3 size: 15 residues. In germline, CDR1 is MNHEY, CDR2 SVGAGI. Trimming removed 4 bases from V and 3 bases from J, with 16 bases in between. CDR3 DNA sequence: TGTGCCAGCAGTTTTCAACCGGGCCCCTACTACGAGCAGTACTTC. Translation gives CASSFQPGPYYEQYF.

V gene TRBV28 combines with J gene TRBJ1-3; no clear D. V lost 6 bases to trimming and J lost 6 bases, with 15 bases between them. CDR1 and CDR2 from the germline V gene are MDHEN and SYDVKM. The CDR3 extends over 14 amino acids. The CDR3 reads CASRGLLGLNTIYF. CDR3 in DNA: TGTGCCAGCAGGGGCCTACTAGGGCTAAACACCATATATTTT.

The V call is TRBV7-3, the J call TRBJ1-3; D might be TRBD1 (6 bases). The CDR3 is made up of 16 amino acids. Trimming took 0 bases from V and 4 from J, leaving 13 bases between them. From germline, CDR1 is SGHTA and CDR2 FQGTGA. The CDR3 protein is CASSLTATGTGNTIYF. Here the CDR3 DNA reads TGTGCCAGCAGCTTAACGGCAACAGGGACCGGAAACACCATATATTTT.

The rearrangement uses TRBV7-9 and TRBJ2-5; 8 bases line up with TRBD2. Germline CDR1 reads SEHNR; CDR2 reads FQNEAQ (reference sequence). The CDR3 runs 16 residues. The ends lost 5 bases at V and 5 bases at J; junction bases unmatched: 13. This CDR3 reads CASSRRGGLSEETQYF. CDR3 coding DNA: TGTGCCAGCAGCCGCCGGGGGGGCCTGTCGGAGGAGACCCAGTACTTC.

J is TRBJ1-2 and V is TRBV5-4; D perhaps matches TRBD1 (6 bases). The CDR3 loop spans 14 amino acids. V was trimmed by 3 bases and J by 5 bases, leaving 14 bases between them. From germline, CDR1 is SGHNT and CDR2 YYREEE (reference sequence). CDR3 amino acids: CASSSGQQNYGYTF. In nucleotides, the CDR3 is TGTGCCAGCAGCTCCGGACAGCAGAATTATGGCTACACCTTC.

The chain couples TRBV9 to TRBJ2-1; 7 positions agree with TRBD1. The ends lost 2 bases at V and 2 bases at J; junction bases unmatched: 4. This CDR3 spans 15 amino acids. From germline, CDR1 is SGDLS and CDR2 YYNGEE. The CDR3 here is CASSVTGVPYNEQFF. In DNA form, the CDR3 reads TGTGCCAGCAGCGTTACAGGGGTTCCCTACAATGAGCAGTTCTTC.

The chain joins TRBV6-4 to TRBJ2-2, with D possibly being TRBD1 (6 bases). CDR1 is MRHNA, CDR2 SNTAGT, per germline. The ends were cut back, 2 bases at V and 5 bases at J, with 12 bases in the middle. The CDR3 is 15 residues long. CDR3 sequence: CASSDLQGSTGELFF. The CDR3, as DNA: TGTGCCAGCAGTGACCTACAGGGTTCAACCGGGGAGCTGTTTTTT.

This clone was observed a single time. J is TRBJ1-6 and V is TRBV3-1 (or the pseudogene TRBV3-2), with D hard to call. The V end lost 4 bases, the J end lost 6 bases, and 10 bases lay between the germline ends. CDR1 LGHDT and CDR2 YNNKEL come from the germline V gene (reference sequence). The CDR3 is 14 amino acids. CDR3 sequence: CASSPDRGNSPLHF. For the CDR3, the DNA is TGTGCCAGCAGCCCTGACCGGGGTAATTCACCCCTCCACTTT.

J is TRBJ1-2 and V is TRBV10-3, with D possibly matching TRBD1 (6 bases). The germline V gene has CDR1 ENHRY and CDR2 SYGVKD. The CDR3 extends over 15 amino acids. V was shortened by 10 bases and J by 0 bases, with 18 bases between the two germline ends. The CDR3 region has the DNA TGTGCCACACGGGACCGGGACACAGCTAACTATGGCTACACCTTC. Translated: CATRDRDTANYGYTF.

The chain combines TRBV6-2 or TRBV6-3 with TRBJ1-2; maybe TRBD1 (6 bases). The germline CDR1 and CDR2 sequences are MNHEY and SVGEGT. V shed 5 bases and J shed 4 bases, with 14 bases lying between them. CDR3 length: 14 amino acids. As DNA, the CDR3 is TGTGCCAGCAGTCTCAGGGGAGAGGTCTATGGCTACACCTTC. Protein: CASSLRGEVYGYTF.

This sequence joins TRBV5-1 and TRBJ2-5, with 8 positions matching TRBD2. Germline loops: CDR1 SGHRS, CDR2 YFSETQ. This CDR3 spans 16 amino acids. V was pared by 0 bases and J by 4 bases, with 8 bases of the junction left unmatched. The chain's CDR3 is CASSLGAGGVSETQYF. The CDR3, as DNA: TGCGCCAGCAGCTTGGGCGCCGGGGGGGTTTCAGAGACCCAGTACTTC.

V gene TRBV14 combines with J gene TRBJ2-7, with D perhaps matching TRBD1 (5 bases). From germline, CDR1 is SGHDN and CDR2 FVKESK. The V end lost 6 bases, the J end lost 2 bases, and 8 bases lay between the germline ends. The CDR3 has 12 amino acids. CDR3: CASSQTAYEQYF. The CDR3 bases are TGTGCCAGCAGTCAGACAGCCTACGAGCAGTACTTC. Supplemented by reference TRBV14 and TRBJ2-7, the full variable domain reads EAGVTQFPSHSVIEKGQTVTLRCDPISGHDNLYWYRRVMGKEIKFLLHFVKESKQDESGMPNNRFLAERTGGTYSTLKVQPAELEDSGVYFCASSQTAYEQYFGPGTRLTVT.

This CDR3 is CASSQDPAGGKTQYF. CDR3 sequence (DNA): TGCGCCAGCAGCCAAGATCCGGCAGGGGGGAAGACCCAGTACTTC. This sequence joins TRBV4-1 and TRBJ2-5; TRBD1 is a possible D gene (7 bases). This CDR3 is 15 amino acids long. The germline V gene encodes CDR1 MGHRA and CDR2 YSYEKL. Trimming left V 0 bases short and J 6 bases short, with 14 bases between.

The J gene is TRBJ2-5, the V gene TRBV7-2, with TRBD1 matching 9 bases. The J segment lost 3 bases and the V segment lost 5 bases, leaving 7 bases of the junction unmatched. The CDR3 is made up of 15 amino acids. Germline assignment: CDR1 SGHTA and CDR2 FQGNSA. The CDR3 sequence is CASSIRDRVKETQYF. CDR3 in DNA: TGTGCCAGCAGCATCCGGGACAGGGTCAAAGAGACCCAGTACTTC.

The rearrangement uses TRBV5-1 and TRBJ2-3, with TRBD2 identical over 7 bases. Germline V gene lookup returns CDR1 SGHRS and CDR2 YFSETQ. The V and J ends lost 4 bases and 2 bases, in that order; junction bases with no gene match: 7. This CDR3 comprises 15 residues. The CDR3 reads CASSTPGGVTDTQYF. CDR3 bases: TGCGCCAGCAGCACCCCGGGGGGAGTCACAGATACGCAGTATTTT.

This sequence joins TRBV19 and TRBJ1-5; weak D call: TRBD1 (5 bases). Germline loops: CDR1 LNHDA, CDR2 SQIVND (reference sequence). The CDR3 spans 16 residues. V lost 4 bases and J lost 6, with 19 bases in between. The DNA of the CDR3 is TGTGCCAGTAGTACCCAGAGCGGGGGAGGTAGTCAGCCCCAGCATTTT. Protein: CASSTQSGGGSQPQHF.

The chain links TRBV6-2 or TRBV6-3 to TRBJ2-7; possible D gene TRBD1, 5 bases. The germline gives CDR1 MNHEY, CDR2 SVGEGT. V dropped 6 bases and J dropped 6 bases, with 12 bases sitting between them. The CDR3 loop spans 12 amino acids. Here the CDR3 reads CASSHDSSEQYF. The CDR3 region has the DNA TGTGCCAGCAGCCACGACAGCTCCGAGCAGTACTTC.

The rearrangement uses TRBV28 and TRBJ2-7, with 7 bases lining up with TRBD1. The CDR3 covers 16 residues. The V gene's germline CDR1 is MDHEN and CDR2 SYDVKM. The junction had 9 bases not matched to a gene; V was cut back by 3 bases and J by 1 base. The CDR3 sequence: CASSFLQGKGSYEQYF. The CDR3 DNA reads TGTGCCAGCAGTTTCCTACAGGGGAAGGGGTCCTACGAGCAGTACTTC.